This T cell receptor (beta chain) was sequenced for a study of OX40 agonist ivuxolimab in advanced cancers. At the level of the study: A mean age of roughly 60 years, range about 20 to 79, was recorded, and approximately 80% were male.

Notes on this clone: Its cognate antigen is unknown.

Study-wide findings and caveats: CD4+ and CD8+ T cells in blood underwent clonal expansion by week 6 at 0.1 to 3.0 mg/kg.

Trimming pared 8 bases from V and 10 bases from J, leaving 17 bases between. Germline assignment: CDR1 MNHEY and CDR2 SMNVEV (reference sequence). The CDR3 is made up of 13 amino acids. Produced via immunoSEQ multiplex PCR; TCRdb's table is partial and in-frame only. The top ten clones hold about 0.75% of a sample with approximately 70,000 clones, around 85% of them seen once. Baseline, cycle 4 day 1, and cycle 7 day 1 were the blood sampling points. Sample: CD4+ or CD8+ T cells sorted from blood, taken in a trial of the OX40 agonist ivuxolimab. The sequence came from an adult with an advanced solid tumor such as melanoma, head and neck, liver or kidney cancer. This chain joins TRBV27 and TRBJ1-4; possible D gene TRBD1, 5 bases. CDR3 coding DNA: TGTGCCAGCCGTCCGGGGCCATATGGAAAACTGTTTTTT. Protein product: CASRPGPYGKLFF.